This passage covers 19 T cell receptor beta chains from one sample sequenced in a study of shared clonotypes between healthy human individuals. Produced via immunoSEQ multiplex PCR; TCRdb's table is partial and in-frame only. The data show some 490,000 clones, with around 85% seen just once and about 13% held by the top ten. Source material: PBMCs. The receptors come from a middle-aged woman in good health. Some clones in this sample may be carry-over from other donors' samples.

This sequence joins TRBV5-1 and TRBJ2-3; D is undetermined. CDR1 is SGHRS, CDR2 YFSETQ, per germline. The CDR3 sequence is 14 residues long. V dropped 0 bases and J dropped 5 bases, with 10 bases sitting between them. The CDR3 nucleotides are TGCGCCAGCAGCTTGGACAGCCTGGGAGATACGCAGTATTTT. Amino acids: CASSLDSLGDTQYF.

The chain has TRBV19 and TRBJ2-1; no reliable D call. Trimming removed 6 bases at V and 0 bases at J, with 18 bases between. The CDR3 has 17 residues. Looked up from germline, CDR1 is LNHDA and CDR2 is SQIVND (reference sequence). CDR3 sequence: CASSQLPGSSSYNEQFF. CDR3 sequence (DNA): TGTGCCAGTAGCCAACTTCCAGGATCCAGCTCCTACAATGAGCAGTTCTTC.

This clone was counted once. The V call is TRBV7-8, the J call TRBJ2-7; 11 bases are a match to TRBD2. The CDR3 is 14 residues long. After removal of 5 bases from V and 6 bases from J, the junction contained 6 bases not matched to a gene. The germline V gene has CDR1 SGHVS and CDR2 FQNEAQ. This chain's CDR3 is CASSPRLAGREQYF. CDR3 coding DNA: TGTGCCAGCAGCCCCCGACTAGCGGGACGCGAGCAGTACTTC.

This chain links TRBV27 with TRBJ2-1; no clear D gene. Germline CDR1 MNHEY, CDR2 SMNVEV (reference sequence). Trimming removed 7 bases from V and 2 bases from J, with 12 bases in between. This CDR3 spans 14 amino acids. The CDR3 spells CASKLGQAYNEQFF. In DNA form, the CDR3 reads TGTGCCAGCAAGCTTGGCCAGGCCTACAATGAGCAGTTCTTC.

This chain uses TRBV27 with TRBJ2-7, with a weak D call TRBD2 (5 bases). This CDR3 is built from 13 residues. V lost 6 bases and J 3 bases, leaving 12 bases between the germline ends. The V gene's germline CDR1 is MNHEY and CDR2 SMNVEV (reference sequence). The CDR3 DNA reads TGTGCCAGCAGATCGGACTGGAACTACGAGCAGTACTTC. It yields the protein CASRSDWNYEQYF.

The chain recombines TRBV30 with TRBJ2-2; 7 bases align to TRBD2. V gave up 0 bases and J gave up 6 bases; unmatched junction bases: 10. Germline loops: CDR1 GTSNPN, CDR2 SVGIG (reference sequence). CDR3 size: 16 residues. CDR3 sequence (DNA): TGTGCCTGGAGTGTATGGACTAGATTTTCTCCCGGGGAGCTGTTTTTT. It encodes CAWSVWTRFSPGELFF.

The V gene is TRBV28, the J gene TRBJ2-7, with TRBD1 matching over 7 bases. V shed 5 bases, J shed 6 bases, and the junction held 4 bases outside the gene matches. The CDR3 totals 12 residues. Looked up from germline, CDR1 is MDHEN and CDR2 is SYDVKM. CDR3: CASSTRDSEQYF. The CDR3 DNA sequence: TGTGCCAGCAGTACACGGGACAGCGAGCAGTACTTC. The full variable domain, rest sourced from reference TRBV28 and TRBJ2-7, is DVKVTQSSRYLVKRTGEKVFLECVQDMDHENMFWYRQDPGLGLRLIYFSYDVKMKEKGDIPEGYSVSREKKERFSLILESASTNQTSMYLCASSTRDSEQYFGPGTRLTVT.

The CDR3 DNA reads as TGTGCCTGGAGGACAGGGGGCCGAGAGACCCAGTACTTC. Translation gives CAWRTGGRETQYF. J is TRBJ2-5 and V is TRBV30, with 10 positions matching TRBD1. Looked up from germline, CDR1 is GTSNPN and CDR2 is SVGIG (reference sequence). The CDR3 runs to 13 residues. With 3 bases clipped from V and 4 bases from J, the junction kept 2 bases outside the gene matches.

The chain uses TRBV2 and TRBJ2-3, with TRBD2 matching over 10 bases. The junction had 13 bases not matched to a gene; V was cut back by 6 bases and J by 1 base. The CDR3 sequence is 18 residues long. From germline, CDR1 is SNHLY and CDR2 FYNNEI. The CDR3 nucleotides read TGTGCCAGCAGGCCTAGCGGGAGAGAGGTTAGGGGCACAGATACGCAGTATTTT. Protein sequence: CASRPSGREVRGTDTQYF.

This clone appeared once. Different DNA sequences within this sample yield the same CDR3. The gene calls are TRBV30 and TRBJ2-7; the match to TRBD2 covers 7 bases. Germline V gene sequence: CDR1 GTSNPN, CDR2 SVGIG (reference sequence). This CDR3 spans 13 amino acids. The V gene end was trimmed by 0 bases and the J gene end by 4 bases; junction bases not matched to a gene: 3. The chain's CDR3 is CAWSVGLSYEQYF. The CDR3 nucleotides are TGTGCCTGGAGTGTGGGACTATCTTACGAGCAGTACTTC.

CDR3 nucleotide sequence: TGTGCCAGCAGCCTAACGGGACTAGCTGGCAATGAGCAGTTCTTC. Protein: CASSLTGLAGNEQFF. The chain couples TRBV7-8 to TRBJ2-1; 9 bases align to TRBD2. In germline, CDR1 is SGHVS, CDR2 FQNEAQ. The CDR3 contains 15 residues. Losses at the gene ends were 5 bases for V and 6 bases for J; bases not matched to a gene: 8. Variable domain in full (rest from reference TRBV7-8 and TRBJ2-1): GAGVSQSPRYKVAKRGQDVALRCDPISGHVSLFWYQQALGQGPEFLTYFQNEAQLDKSGLPSDRFFAERPEGSVSTLKIQRTQQEDSAVYLCASSLTGLAGNEQFFGPGTRLTVL.

About this clone: One base separates it from a far larger clone, so it is likely a read error. Within the sample, other DNA sequences also encode this same CDR3. The rearrangement uses TRBV15 and TRBJ1-5, with D uncertain. CDR1 is LNHNV, CDR2 YYDKDF, per germline (reference sequence). The germline V and J ends were trimmed by 5 bases and 3 bases, with 8 bases remaining between them. The CDR3 extends over 13 amino acids. The CDR3 loop is CATSPGYNQPQHF. DNA of the CDR3: TGTGCCACCAGCCCTGGGTACAATCAGCCCCAGCATTTT. Together with reference TRBV15 and TRBJ1-5, the CDR3 gives the full variable domain: DAMVIQNPRYQVTQFGKPVTLSCSQTLNHNVMYWYQQKSSQAPKLLFHYYDKDFNNEADTPDNFQSRRPNTSFCFLDIRSPGLGDTAMYLCATSPGYNQPQHFGDGTRLSIL.

On this clone: A far larger clone is one base from this, pointing to a likely read error. This chain joins TRBV6-5 and TRBJ1-1, with D possibly being TRBD1 (5 bases). The CDR3 spans 15 residues. In germline, CDR1 is MNHEY, CDR2 SVGAGI. The V gene lost 0 bases and the J gene lost 6 bases, with 14 bases spanning the gap. This CDR3 reads CASSYSAGRVSEAFF. The DNA for the CDR3 is TGTGCCAGCAGTTACTCAGCGGGGCGTGTCTCTGAAGCTTTCTTT.

The chain links TRBV7-2 to TRBJ2-1; TRBD2 matches 11 bases. CDR1 is SGHTA and CDR2 is FQGNSA in the germline V gene. With V trimmed by 4 bases and J by 1 base, 9 bases remained unmatched. This CDR3 comprises 18 residues. CDR3 DNA sequence: TGTGCCAGCAGCTACCCCTTGACTAGCGGGATATCCTACAATGAGCAGTTCTTC. The encoded protein is CASSYPLTSGISYNEQFF.

This rearrangement joins TRBV5-8 to TRBJ2-7; either TRBD1 or TRBD2 may supply D (5 bases each). The CDR3 spans 14 residues. V was cut by 5 bases and J by 7 bases, with 19 bases left in between. In germline, CDR1 is SGHTS, CDR2 YDEGEE. The CDR3 coding sequence is TGTGCCAGCAGTACCGGGACGCCGAGAAGGGAGCAGTACTTC. It translates to CASSTGTPRREQYF.

The chain has TRBV7-9 and TRBJ1-1; tentative D call: TRBD1 (6 bases). Germline V CDR1 and CDR2: SEHNR, FQNEAQ (reference sequence). The CDR3 has 14 residues. The ends were cut back, 1 base at V and 11 bases at J, with 17 bases in the middle. In DNA, the CDR3 is TGTGCCAGCAGCTTAGAAGGGGCAGGGGTCTCCGCTTTCTTT. Its protein product is CASSLEGAGVSAFF.

Notes on this clone: The germline gene is not matched at one end of the junction; a read error may be the cause. This CDR3 is also generated by other DNA sequences in the sample. The V call is TRBV6-5, the J call TRBJ2-1, with 7 bases fitting TRBD1. The CDR3 has 15 residues. CDR1 is MNHEY, CDR2 SVGAGI, per germline. The CDR3 sequence: CASSRGLAGNNEQFF. In nucleotides, the CDR3 is TGTGCCAGCAGTAGGGGGCTAGCAGGAAACAATGAACAGTTCTTC.

This clone is a singleton in its sample. This chain uses TRBV4-3 with TRBJ1-2, with TRBD1 as a possible D gene (6 bases). Germline CDR1 reads LGHNA; CDR2 reads YSLEER. This CDR3 has 16 residues. V was shortened by 0 bases and J by 4 bases, with 15 bases between the two germline ends. The CDR3, as DNA: TGCGCCAGCAGCCAAGAGGGCAGGGGCCCTACCTATGGCTACACCTTC. Protein: CASSQEGRGPTYGYTF.

This clone has only one observation. A far larger clone is one base from this, pointing to a likely read error. J is TRBJ2-2 and V is TRBV5-1; 7 bases are shared with TRBD2. The germline gives CDR1 SGHRS, CDR2 YFSETQ. The CDR3 has 15 amino acids. This CDR3 is CASSQTSLGTGELVF. CDR3 nucleotides: TGCGCCAGCAGCCAGACTAGCCTCGGCACCGGGGAGCTGGTTTTT.